This T cell receptor (beta chain) was sequenced for a study of CD8+CD57+ T cells in acquired aplastic anemia. Study findings and constraints: Around 30 was the count of CD8+ CDR3 sequences that patients shared with controls.

Germline V CDR1 and CDR2: WNHNN, SYGVQD (reference sequence). Trimming cost V 3 bases and J 3 bases, with 7 bases left between them. The length of the CDR3 is 13 residues. The sequenced patients had an expansion of CD8+CD57+ cells seen by flow cytometry. Using genomic DNA as the template, TCR beta VDJ and CDR3 profiling was carried out. TCRdb fed the reads into MiXCR, producing one record per CDR3 protein. The table includes roughly 240,000 distinct CDR3 sequences, approximately 45% detected once. This clonotype has ten or more counts. Its specificity is not known. Sequencing used sorted CD4+, CD8+, or CD8+CD57+ T cells (not recorded which) from PBMCs. This TCR derives from a human donor with aplastic anemia. The V gene is TRBV10-1, the J gene TRBJ2-3; the D is unclear. The CDR3 DNA sequence: TGCGCCAGCAGTGATATCGGTACAGATACGCAGTATTTT. It codes for CASSDIGTDTQYF.